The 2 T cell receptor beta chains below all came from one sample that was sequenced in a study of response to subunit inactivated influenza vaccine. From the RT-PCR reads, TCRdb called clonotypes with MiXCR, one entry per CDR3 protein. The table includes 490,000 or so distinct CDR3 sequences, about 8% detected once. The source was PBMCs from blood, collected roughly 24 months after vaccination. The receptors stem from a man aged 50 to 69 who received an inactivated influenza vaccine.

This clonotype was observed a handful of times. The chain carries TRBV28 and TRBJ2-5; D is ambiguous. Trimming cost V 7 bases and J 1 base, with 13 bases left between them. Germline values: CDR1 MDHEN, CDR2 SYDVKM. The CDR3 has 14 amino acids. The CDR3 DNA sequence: TGTGCCAGCAACGACGGGCAGCTCCAAGAGACCCAGTACTTC. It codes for CASNDGQLQETQYF.

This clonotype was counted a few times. CDR3 amino acids: CASSLVGRANIQYF. CDR3 DNA sequence: TGTGCCAGCAGCTTAGTTGGTCGGGCTAACATTCAGTACTTC. This chain uses TRBV7-2 with TRBJ2-4; D unresolved. The V and J ends lost 1 base and 7 bases respectively, with 11 bases between them. The germline gives CDR1 SGHTA, CDR2 FQGNSA. This CDR3 region has 14 residues.